The 24 T cell receptor beta chains below were found in one sample sequenced in a study of T cells in Graves' hyperthyroidism and ophthalmopathy. The source material, RNA transcripts, was used to amplify TCR beta CDR3 regions. Using the HTBI primer set, a first-round RT-PCR was run on the TCR CDR3. TCRdb fed the multiplex PCR reads into MiXCR, producing one record per CDR3 protein. The sample lists about 300,000 distinct CDR3 sequences; less than 20% were seen once. The source material was blood. The receptor source for this set is a man in his fifties with Graves' ophthalmopathy.

This clonotype was counted many times. V and J are TRBV27 and TRBJ1-6; TRBD1 agrees at 7 bases. J gave up 12 bases and V 3 bases, and 8 bases lay outside the gene matches. Germline V gives CDR1 MNHEY, CDR2 SMNVEV (reference sequence). This CDR3 spans 14 amino acids. The CDR3 DNA follows: TGTGCCAGCAGTTTCCGACAGGGTGTTATACCCCTCCACTTT. Its translation: CASSFRQGVIPLHF.

The chain uses TRBV11-2 and TRBJ1-2; possible D gene TRBD1, 5 bases. From germline, CDR1 is SGHAT and CDR2 FQNNGV. This CDR3 has 12 residues. The V and J ends lost 5 bases and 8 bases respectively, with 12 bases between them. The CDR3 loop is CASSPRAGGYTF. The CDR3 bases are TGTGCCAGCAGCCCCCGTGCAGGGGGCTACACCTTC.

This clonotype was detected ten times or more. The V call is TRBV7-9, the J call TRBJ2-5; 12 nucleotides agree with TRBD1. This CDR3 has 15 amino acids. The V gene end was trimmed by 4 bases and the J gene end by 5 bases; junction bases not matched to a gene: 5. Germline V lookup: CDR1 SEHNR, CDR2 FQNEAQ (reference sequence). The CDR3 bases are TGTGCCAGCAGCTCCGGGACAGGGGGCGAGGAGACCCAGTACTTC. Protein product: CASSSGTGGEETQYF.

This clonotype was counted at least ten times. The chain employs TRBV7-6 and TRBJ2-1, with TRBD2 matching 12 bases. Per the germline V gene, CDR1 is SGHVS and CDR2 is FNYEAQ. This CDR3 has 17 amino acids. V dropped 5 bases and J dropped 0; count of bases not matched to a gene: 5. Written as DNA, the CDR3 is TGTGCCAGCAGCATGACTAGCGGGAGCGGCTCCTACAATGAGCAGTTCTTC. Amino acids: CASSMTSGSGSYNEQFF.

V is TRBV12-3 or TRBV12-4 and J is TRBJ2-1; 10 positions agree with TRBD2. This CDR3 spans 16 amino acids. V dropped 6 bases and J dropped 2; count of bases not matched to a gene: 7. CDR3 amino acids: CASSPGSGRAYNEQFF. The CDR3, as DNA: TGTGCCAGCAGCCCAGGAAGCGGGAGGGCCTACAATGAGCAGTTCTTC.

The chain links TRBV9 to TRBJ2-1, with D tentatively TRBD2 (6 bases). From germline, CDR1 is SGDLS and CDR2 YYNGEE. Trimming left V 7 bases short and J 8 bases short, with 19 bases between. The CDR3 sequence is 14 residues long. The CDR3 spells CASGRTPGVDEQFF. CDR3 DNA sequence: TGTGCCAGCGGTCGGACACCGGGGGTCGATGAGCAGTTCTTC.

This clonotype has at least ten counts. V gene TRBV28 combines with J gene TRBJ1-1; 7 nucleotides match TRBD1. V shed 2 bases, J shed 4 bases, and the junction held 7 bases outside the gene matches. The CDR3 loop spans 15 amino acids. Germline V gene lookup returns CDR1 MDHEN and CDR2 SYDVKM. CDR3: CASSLRRQGATEAFF. CDR3 sequence (DNA): TGTGCCAGCAGTTTACGTCGACAGGGCGCCACTGAAGCTTTCTTT.

This clonotype has at least ten counts. This chain connects TRBV12-3 or TRBV12-4 to TRBJ1-1, with D unresolved. Deletions cut 6 bases from V and 5 bases from J, with 7 bases between. The CDR3 consists of 11 residues. The CDR3 DNA sequence: TGTGCCAGCAGAACAAGTACTGAAGCTTTCTTT. Its translation is CASRTSTEAFF.

The rearrangement links TRBV5-5 to TRBJ2-3; TRBD2 matches 11 bases. The CDR3 runs to 16 residues. Per the germline V gene, CDR1 is SGHKS and CDR2 is YYEKEE (reference sequence). V trimming: 0 bases; J trimming: 6 bases; junction bases outside the gene matches: 6. The CDR3 DNA reads as TGTGCCAGCAGCTTGGTGGGACTAGCGGTGGTGGATACGCAGTATTTT. Translated, it gives CASSLVGLAVVDTQYF.

This clonotype was seen many times. This chain joins TRBV2 and TRBJ2-7; the match to TRBD1 covers 11 bases. The trim removed 6 bases at V and 2 bases at J, leaving 3 bases unmatched. CDR1 and CDR2 from the germline V gene are SNHLY and FYNNEI. The CDR3 spans 14 residues. Here the CDR3 DNA reads TGTGCCAGCAGCCGGGACAGGGGGACCTACGAGCAGTACTTC. Translating it yields CASSRDRGTYEQYF. Filled out from reference TRBV2 and TRBJ2-7, the complete variable domain reads EPEVTQTPSHQVTQMGQEVILRCVPISNHLYFYWYRQILGQKVEFLVSFYNNEISEKSEIFDDQFSVERPDGSNFTLKIRSTKLEDSAMYFCASSRDRGTYEQYFGPGTRLTVT.

J is TRBJ2-7 and V is TRBV20-1, with TRBD2 matching over 14 bases. The germline V gene has CDR1 DFQATT and CDR2 SNEGSKA (reference sequence). V was clipped by 1 base and J by 0 bases; unmatched bases: 14. There are 20 residues in the CDR3. The CDR3 protein is CSARAGGRTSGRSGSYEQYF. Here the CDR3 DNA reads TGCAGTGCTAGAGCGGGAGGGCGGACTAGCGGGAGGTCAGGCTCCTACGAGCAGTACTTC.

This clonotype was found many times. The chain recombines TRBV5-1 with TRBJ2-1, with 7 bases that match TRBD1. This CDR3 is built from 15 residues. CDR1 is SGHRS, CDR2 YFSETQ, per germline. Trimming removed 0 bases from V and 8 bases from J; junction bases left unmatched: 8. This CDR3 reads CASSLEAGGSDEQFF. The CDR3 DNA sequence: TGCGCCAGCAGCTTGGAGGCAGGGGGTAGTGATGAGCAGTTCTTC.

This clonotype was counted many times. The chain has TRBV3-1 and TRBJ2-7; D not certain. With 5 bases removed from V and 4 bases from J, the gap between germline ends came to 12 bases. Germline CDR1 is LGHDT and CDR2 is YNNKEL (reference sequence). The CDR3 spans 13 residues. The CDR3 reads CASSDPASYEQYF. DNA of the CDR3: TGTGCCAGCAGCGACCCTGCTTCTTACGAGCAGTACTTC.

This clonotype was found many times. The chain links TRBV28 to TRBJ1-5; TRBD1 matches 7 bases. The CDR3 is 15 amino acids. Looked up from germline, CDR1 is MDHEN and CDR2 is SYDVKM. The J segment lost 3 bases and the V segment lost 3 bases, leaving 5 bases of the junction unmatched. The CDR3 is CASSLNRGYNQPQHF. The CDR3 bases are TGTGCCAGCAGTTTGAACAGGGGATACAATCAGCCCCAGCATTTT.

CDR3 residues: CASGTPHGEQYF. Here the CDR3 DNA reads TGTGCCAGCGGGACCCCACATGGCGAGCAGTACTTC. The chain has TRBV9 and TRBJ2-7; D might be TRBD1 or TRBD2, each matching 5 bases. The V end was cut by 7 bases, the J end by 6 bases, with 14 bases between. The length of the CDR3 is 12 residues. Germline V gives CDR1 SGDLS, CDR2 YYNGEE.

This rearrangement joins TRBV5-1 to TRBJ2-1; 13 bases map to TRBD2. The trim removed 2 bases at V and 5 bases at J, leaving 10 bases unmatched. CDR3 length: 18 amino acids. Per germline, CDR1 SGHRS and CDR2 YFSETQ. The CDR3 reads CASSFLPGLAGRDNEQFF. In nucleotides, the CDR3 is TGCGCCAGCAGCTTTCTTCCGGGACTAGCGGGAAGAGACAATGAGCAGTTCTTC.

This clonotype showed up just a few times. The genes are TRBV6-1 and TRBJ2-7; D is unclear. The CDR3 loop spans 14 amino acids. Looked up from germline, CDR1 is MNHNS and CDR2 is SASEGT. The ends were cut back, 10 bases at V and 2 bases at J, with 18 bases in the middle. CDR3 region: CATLRSQSPYEQYF. DNA of the CDR3: TGTGCCACCCTTCGCAGCCAGTCGCCCTACGAGCAGTACTTC.

The sample holds many counts of this clonotype. The chain joins TRBV28 to TRBJ2-4, with D perhaps TRBD2 (6 bases). Trimming pared 2 bases from V and 8 bases from J, leaving 13 bases between. CDR1 and CDR2 (germline): MDHEN, SYDVKM. CDR3 length: 14 amino acids. CDR3 residues: CASSLGTLKHIQYF. Here the CDR3 DNA reads TGTGCCAGCAGTTTAGGGACTTTAAAACACATTCAGTACTTC. Full variable domain (outside the CDR3, taken from reference TRBV28 and TRBJ2-4): DVKVTQSSRYLVKRTGEKVFLECVQDMDHENMFWYRQDPGLGLRLIYFSYDVKMKEKGDIPEGYSVSREKKERFSLILESASTNQTSMYLCASSLGTLKHIQYFGAGTRLSVL.

The genes are TRBV12-3 or TRBV12-4 and TRBJ1-4; 7 nucleotides match TRBD1. The CDR3 extends over 14 amino acids. V lost 6 bases to trimming and J lost 4 bases; unmatched junction nucleotides: 5. The CDR3 is CASSLGQRNEKLFF. CDR3 DNA: TGTGCCAGCAGCCTGGGACAGCGTAATGAAAAACTGTTTTTT.

This clonotype came up a few times. The genes are TRBV15 and TRBJ1-3; 9 bases agree with TRBD1. Losses at the gene ends were 3 bases for V and 1 base for J; bases not matched to a gene: 10. Germline V gene sequence: CDR1 LNHNV, CDR2 YYDKDF (reference sequence). The CDR3 consists of 18 residues. CDR3 in DNA: TGTGCCACCAGCAGGACGAATACAGGGGGCGCGTCTGGAAACACCATATATTTT. Its protein product is CATSRTNTGGASGNTIYF.

The chain has TRBV15 and TRBJ2-1; TRBD2 matches 10 bases. Germline assignment: CDR1 LNHNV and CDR2 YYDKDF (reference sequence). V lost 11 bases to trimming and J lost 0 bases; unmatched junction nucleotides: 22. The CDR3 is made up of 20 amino acids. Here the CDR3 reads CASSPGDRAGGRSSYNEQFF. As DNA, the CDR3 is TGTGCCTCCTCTCCAGGAGACCGAGCGGGAGGGCGGAGCTCCTACAATGAGCAGTTCTTC.

This clonotype was counted many times. The chain recombines TRBV27 with TRBJ2-7; 8 bases are shared with TRBD1. The CDR3 runs to 16 residues. V shed 1 base and J 6 bases; nucleotides not matched to a gene: 11. CDR1 and CDR2 from the germline V gene are MNHEY and SMNVEV (reference sequence). The CDR3, as DNA: TGTGCCAGCAGTTTATTGGGCGGCCAGGGGGCGCGCGAGCAGTACTTC. Translating it yields CASSLLGGQGAREQYF.

As to this clonotype: One end of the junction fails to match germline, which may point to a read error. This chain joins TRBV7-9 and TRBJ2-1; 7 bases line up with TRBD2. This CDR3 has 14 amino acids. CDR1 is SEHNR and CDR2 is FQNEAQ in the germline V gene (reference sequence). The CDR3 here is CVSSLGGSYNEQFF. CDR3 bases: TGTGTCAGCAGCTTGGGGGGGTCCTACAATGAGCAGTTCTTC.

The chain combines TRBV4-1 with TRBJ2-5; perhaps TRBD1 as D (6 bases). CDR1 is MGHRA and CDR2 is YSYEKL in the germline V gene. The length of the CDR3 is 12 residues. V was clipped by 3 bases and J by 10 bases, with 12 bases between them. The CDR3 sequence: CASSQEQGYQYF. DNA of the CDR3: TGCGCCAGCAGCCAGGAACAGGGATACCAGTACTTC.